The 31 T cell receptor beta chains presented below share a single source sample, sequenced in a study. Treg sorting used a CD4+CD25+CD127-/low gate. TCRdb processed the 5' RACE reads anew with MiXCR; each CDR3 protein has one entry. The sample contains over 45,000 distinct CDR3 sequences, approximately 27% of which appear only once. Sequencing input: tumor-infiltrating Tregs sorted from the breast tumor. These receptor sequences come from a female donor with breast cancer.

J is TRBJ2-5 and V is TRBV11-2; D not resolved. CDR3 length: 13 residues. Deletions cut 5 bases from V and 4 bases from J, with 11 bases between. Germline V gives CDR1 SGHAT, CDR2 FQNNGV. The CDR3 sequence is CASSPRFRETQYF. In nucleotides, the CDR3 is TGTGCCAGCAGCCCCAGATTTAGAGAGACCCAGTACTTC.

As to this clonotype: This sequence may be a read error, since a much larger clone differs from it by one base. V usage is TRBV5-1 and J usage is TRBJ1-2, with 7 nucleotides matching TRBD1. CDR1 is SGHRS, CDR2 YFSETQ, per germline. This CDR3 contains 13 residues. Here the CDR3 DNA reads TGCGCCAGCAGCGGCGGGACAGCTTATGGCTACGCCTTC. Translating gives CASSGGTAYGYAF.

In its sample, this clonotype was seen a few times. The CDR3 nucleotides are TGCAGCGTTGCCAGGGAAATCAATCAGCCCCAGCATTTT. It is translated as CSVAREINQPQHF. The V gene is TRBV29-1, the J gene TRBJ1-5; D might be TRBD1 (5 bases). Between the trimmed V and J ends, which lost 4 bases and 3 bases, there was a span of 10 bases. The CDR3 contains 13 residues. CDR1 SQVTM and CDR2 ANQGSEA come from the germline V gene.

V usage is TRBV11-3 and J usage is TRBJ2-2; maybe TRBD1 (7 bases). Trimming pared 0 bases from V and 1 base from J, leaving 15 bases between. Looked up from germline, CDR1 is SGHNT and CDR2 is YENEEA. This CDR3 has 18 residues. The CDR3 DNA reads as TGTGCCAGCAGCTTAGATCGGCGGGACAGTGAGAACACCGGGGAGCTGTTTTTT. Translation gives CASSLDRRDSENTGELFF.

This clonotype was counted ten times or more. V usage is TRBV20-1 and J usage is TRBJ2-7, with 9 bases identical to TRBD2. The CDR3 sequence is 16 residues long. Germline lookup yields CDR1 DFQATT and CDR2 SNEGSKA (reference sequence). V shed 6 bases, J shed 0 bases, and the junction held 12 bases outside the gene matches. CDR3 nucleotides: TGCAGTGCCTCAGGACTAGCGAACGGCCCCTCCTACGAGCAGTACTTC. Translating it yields CSASGLANGPSYEQYF.

This clonotype has at least ten counts. The chain links TRBV7-2 to TRBJ2-7, with 11 bases that match TRBD2. Trimming at V came to 3 bases and at J to 7 bases, leaving 11 bases not matched to a gene. The CDR3 runs to 16 residues. Germline V gene sequence: CDR1 SGHTA, CDR2 FQGNSA. The CDR3 spells CASSLIGLAGGREQYF. CDR3 nucleotide sequence: TGTGCCAGCAGCTTGATTGGTCTAGCGGGAGGTCGAGAGCAGTACTTC.

This clonotype was counted ten times or more. The genes are TRBV7-3 and TRBJ2-5; D gene ambiguous. This CDR3 is 13 amino acids long. CDR1 and CDR2 from the germline V gene are SGHTA and FQGTGA. V lost 1 base to trimming and J lost 5 bases, with 8 bases between them. Here the CDR3 reads CASSLMITETQYF. The CDR3 coding sequence is TGTGCCAGCAGCTTAATGATTACGGAGACCCAGTACTTC.

Ten or more counts support this clonotype. The V call is TRBV5-1, the J call TRBJ1-1; TRBD1 matches at 7 bases. V lost 0 bases to trimming and J lost 2 bases; unmatched junction nucleotides: 4. The CDR3 is made up of 15 amino acids. CDR1 SGHRS and CDR2 YFSETQ come from the germline V gene. The CDR3 protein is CASSLAGTVNTEAFF. The DNA of the CDR3 is TGCGCCAGCAGCTTGGCCGGGACAGTAAACACTGAAGCTTTCTTT.

By share, this clonotype counts as medium-sized (0.01 to 0.1%). The V and J genes are TRBV7-2 and TRBJ1-2; D gene ambiguous. Trimming left V 1 base short and J 3 bases short, with 9 bases between. CDR1 and CDR2 from the germline V gene are SGHTA and FQGNSA. The CDR3 spans 14 residues. The CDR3: CASSLDPGYYGYTF. DNA for the CDR3: TGTGCCAGCAGCTTAGACCCAGGTTACTATGGCTACACCTTC.

This chain links TRBV5-1 with TRBJ1-4, with 9 bases matching TRBD1. V lost 0 bases, J lost 4 bases, and 10 bases stayed unmatched. Germline V gene data show CDR1 as SGHRS and CDR2 as YFSETQ. The CDR3 has 18 residues. CDR3 bases: TGCGCCAGCAGCTTGGAATCTCCCGGGACAGGGTATAATGAAAAACTGTTTTTT. Amino acid sequence: CASSLESPGTGYNEKLFF.

This clonotype was seen only a few times. The chain recombines TRBV20-1 with TRBJ2-7; 8 nucleotides agree with TRBD2. The CDR3 covers 13 residues. Germline V lookup: CDR1 DFQATT, CDR2 SNEGSKA (reference sequence). The junction had 9 bases not matched to a gene; V was cut back by 6 bases and J by 5 bases. The chain's CDR3 is CSAKASGSHEQYF. The CDR3 DNA sequence: TGCAGTGCCAAAGCCAGCGGGAGTCACGAGCAGTACTTC.

In its sample, this clonotype was seen many times. The chain is built from TRBV4-1 and TRBJ2-5; D could derive from TRBD1 or TRBD2 (6 bases each). CDR3 length equals 18 residues. V lost 1 base and J 5 bases, leaving 23 bases between the germline ends. The V gene's germline CDR1 is MGHRA and CDR2 YSYEKL. The CDR3 nucleotides are TGCGCCAGCAGCCAAGTCAATCTGGGACTCAATAGGGGGGAGACCCAGTACTTC. It codes for CASSQVNLGLNRGETQYF.

As to this clonotype: A much larger clone differs by one base, so this may be a read error. The chain carries TRBV7-8 and TRBJ1-5; D remains unclear. Germline V gene data show CDR1 as SGHVS and CDR2 as FQNEAQ. The CDR3 has 16 residues. This CDR3 is CASGLDEPLLNQPQHF. DNA for the CDR3: TGTGCCAGCGGCTTAGATGAGCCCTTACTAAATCAGCCCCAGCATTTT.

This chain connects TRBV7-2 to TRBJ1-2; possibly TRBD1 for D (5 bases). The V gene's germline CDR1 is SGHTA and CDR2 FQGNSA. This CDR3 is built from 13 residues. V lost 5 bases, J lost 7 bases, and 14 bases lay in between. The DNA for the CDR3 is TGTGCCAGCAGCCGGGTGGATGGGGCTGGCTACACCTTC. Residues: CASSRVDGAGYTF.

This clonotype appeared a single time. A much larger clone sits a single nucleotide away, making a read error possible. The chain links TRBV5-1 to TRBJ2-1, with D perhaps matching TRBD1 (6 bases). CDR1 and CDR2 (germline): SGHRS, YFSETQ. This CDR3 contains 16 residues. The DNA of the CDR3 is TGCGCCAACAGCTTGGGGGCAGCCAGCTCCTACAATGAGCAGTTCTTC. It is translated as CANSLGAASSYNEQFF. Looking up the rest from reference TRBV5-1 and TRBJ2-1 gives the full variable domain: KAGVTQTPRYLIKTRGQQVTLSCSPISGHRSVSWYQQTPGQGLQFLFEYFSETQRNKGNFPGRFSGRQFSNSRSEMNVSTLELGDSALYLCANSLGAASSYNEQFFGPGTRLTVL.

This clonotype came up many times. V and J are TRBV6-1 and TRBJ2-3, with D perhaps assigned TRBD1 or TRBD2 (5 bases each). V shed 8 bases and J shed 0 bases, with 12 bases lying between them. This CDR3 has 14 residues. Germline CDR1 is MNHNS and CDR2 is SASEGT. CDR3 amino acids: CASLWGTSTDTQYF. The CDR3 DNA follows: TGTGCCAGCCTCTGGGGGACGAGCACAGATACGCAGTATTTT.

This clonotype was observed at least ten times. The genes are TRBV5-1 and TRBJ1-6, with a weak D call TRBD1 (6 bases). CDR1 is SGHRS and CDR2 is YFSETQ in the germline V gene. The ends were cut back, 0 bases at V and 8 bases at J, with 9 bases in the middle. This CDR3 is 14 amino acids long. This chain's CDR3 is CASSLGQDYSPLHF. The CDR3 nucleotides are TGCGCCAGCAGCTTGGGACAGGATTATTCACCCCTCCACTTT.

This clonotype was picked up many times. The V gene is TRBV6-2 or TRBV6-3, the J gene TRBJ2-3, with D maybe TRBD2 (6 bases). V lost 0 bases, J lost 2 bases, and 9 bases lay in between. Per germline, CDR1 MNHEY and CDR2 SVGEGT. This CDR3 has 15 amino acids. The CDR3 DNA is TGTGCCAGCAGTTACTCTAGCGGACCCACAGATACGCAGTATTTT. This encodes CASSYSSGPTDTQYF.

This clonotype has more than one count but fewer than ten. The V and J genes are TRBV4-1 and TRBJ1-2; no reliable D call. Germline values: CDR1 MGHRA, CDR2 YSYEKL. The CDR3 totals 14 residues. Trimming took off 4 bases at V and 4 bases at J, with 13 bases between the two ends. Here the CDR3 reads CASSPGVASYGYTF. DNA of the CDR3: TGCGCCAGCAGCCCCGGAGTAGCATCCTATGGCTACACCTTC.

This clonotype was counted only a few times. The chain couples TRBV30 to TRBJ1-2, with no clear D. The CDR3 consists of 15 residues. The germline V gene has CDR1 GTSNPN and CDR2 SVGIG (reference sequence). Trimming left V 3 bases short and J 8 bases short, with 22 bases between. The CDR3 protein is CAWRYREQLLRGYTF. CDR3 sequence (DNA): TGTGCCTGGAGGTACCGCGAACAGCTCCTGAGGGGCTACACCTTC.

This chain links TRBV7-2 with TRBJ1-5; a possible D gene is TRBD1 (6 bases). The V and J ends lost 5 bases and 0 bases respectively, with 17 bases between them. Per germline, CDR1 SGHTA and CDR2 FQGNSA. This CDR3 is 17 amino acids long. CDR3 sequence: CASSPRGGGYSNQPQHF. As DNA, the CDR3 is TGTGCCAGCAGCCCCCGGGGGGGCGGGTATAGCAATCAGCCCCAGCATTTT.

This clonotype was counted at least ten times. The V gene is TRBV7-2, the J gene TRBJ1-1; 7 nucleotides align to TRBD1. CDR3 length equals 16 residues. Germline V gene data show CDR1 as SGHTA and CDR2 as FQGNSA. Trimming at V came to 5 bases and at J to 0 bases, leaving 9 bases not matched to a gene. Written as DNA, the CDR3 is TGTGCCAGCAGCCCCCACAGGGGAGCCTTGAACACTGAAGCTTTCTTT. Its protein product is CASSPHRGALNTEAFF.

The chain employs TRBV7-6 and TRBJ2-3; a weak D match, TRBD2 (5 bases). Germline V gene sequence: CDR1 SGHVS, CDR2 FNYEAQ. The V gene lost 8 bases and the J gene lost 0 bases, with 9 bases spanning the gap. This CDR3 has 13 amino acids. CDR3: CASGSLSTDTQYF. The CDR3 DNA reads as TGTGCCAGCGGGAGTCTAAGCACAGATACGCAGTATTTT.

The rearrangement joins TRBV2 to TRBJ2-1; TRBD1 is a possible D gene (8 bases). The CDR3 is 15 amino acids. Trimming pared 6 bases from V and 12 bases from J, leaving 24 bases between. Germline assignment: CDR1 SNHLY and CDR2 FYNNEI. The CDR3 protein is CASSLDTGGGSGQFF. The CDR3 coding sequence is TGTGCCAGCAGCTTAGACACAGGGGGGGGCTCAGGGCAGTTCTTC.

This sequence joins TRBV4-1 and TRBJ2-3; no reliable D call. With 3 bases removed from V and 7 bases from J, the gap between germline ends came to 11 bases. Germline-derived CDR1 and CDR2 are MGHRA and YSYEKL. CDR3 size: 13 residues. CDR3 coding DNA: TGCGCCAGCAGCCACCCTACCGTAAATACGCAGTATTTT. Its translation is CASSHPTVNTQYF.

This clonotype was seen a few times. This sequence joins TRBV20-1 and TRBJ2-3; no clear D gene. The CDR3 is 14 amino acids. The germline V and J ends were trimmed by 0 bases and 4 bases, with 11 bases remaining between them. CDR1 DFQATT and CDR2 SNEGSKA come from the germline V gene (reference sequence). The CDR3 protein is CSARDRSSADTQYF. CDR3 bases: TGCAGTGCTAGAGACAGATCCAGCGCAGATACGCAGTATTTT.

The chain combines TRBV24-1 with TRBJ2-1; 7 bases align to TRBD2. This CDR3 has 13 residues. J gave up 7 bases and V 6 bases, and 5 bases lay outside the gene matches. CDR1 and CDR2 from the germline V gene are KGHDR and SFDVKD. CDR3 in amino acids: CATSSGGLNEQFF. CDR3 in DNA: TGTGCCACCAGTTCGGGAGGTTTGAATGAGCAGTTCTTC.

This clonotype occurred a few times. The chain is built from TRBV6-1 and TRBJ1-2; TRBD1 matches 8 bases. The length of the CDR3 is 14 residues. Unmatched junction bases numbered 10, after V lost 8 bases and J lost 5 bases. Germline assignment: CDR1 MNHNS and CDR2 SASEGT. DNA for the CDR3: TGTGCCAGCGGGGCTATCGGGACAGGATATGGCTACACCTTC. It is translated as CASGAIGTGYGYTF.

The chain is built from TRBV20-1 and TRBJ1-2; D gene unclear. The V end lost 0 bases, the J end lost 2 bases, and 13 bases lay between the germline ends. In germline, CDR1 is DFQATT, CDR2 SNEGSKA (reference sequence). This CDR3 is built from 15 residues. The chain's CDR3 is CSARDTRDYNYGYTF. CDR3 sequence (DNA): TGCAGTGCTAGAGACACCCGGGATTACAACTATGGCTACACCTTC.

As regards this clonotype: A much larger clone sits a single nucleotide away, making a read error possible. The gene calls are TRBV5-6 and TRBJ2-1; D may correspond to TRBD1 or TRBD2 (5 bases each). This CDR3 has 15 amino acids. Per the germline V gene, CDR1 is SGHDT and CDR2 is YYEEEE. The CDR3 sequence: CASSLAGSSNNEQFF. CDR3 coding DNA: TGTGCCAGCAGCTTGGCAGGGAGCTCCAACAATGAGCAGTTCTTC.

This clonotype was found a few times. The rearrangement links TRBV12-3 or TRBV12-4 to TRBJ1-1; D is unresolved. This CDR3 spans 14 amino acids. V lost 3 bases and J lost 2, with 10 bases in between. In nucleotides, the CDR3 is TGTGCCAGCAGTTTTAATGACGCTAACACTGAAGCTTTCTTT. Encoded protein: CASSFNDANTEAFF.